This T cell receptor (beta chain) derives from a study of shared clonotypes between healthy human individuals (dated by TCRdb to the early 2020s). For context, the study as a whole: A couple of women and three men aged 18 to 49 years were included in the cohort. The study deeply sequenced blood TCR repertoires of about five healthy adults to estimate repertoire size and the extent of clonotype sharing between individuals. Different laboratories and diverse techniques were used to prepare libraries and sequence TCR repertoires, to increase sequencing depth and limit assay-specific biases. Leukapheresis yielded between about 0.94 and 10 billion PBMCs per donor. Study-wide findings and limitations: Based on pairwise subsampling, the degree of clonotype sharing among donors was expected to be affected by sequencing depth. Sampling was limited to blood, and TCR repertoires in tissue likely differ from TCR repertoires in blood. Because the study included a small number of donors, the genetic and exposure-history diversity represented was limited.

From its cysteine to its phenylalanine, the CDR3 spans 16 amino acids. Here the CDR3 DNA is all that survives: 48 bases in frame from base 1. Trimmed from V: 4 bases; trimmed from J: 4 bases; junction bases lacking a gene match: 11. The germline V gene (reference sequence) gives CDR1 as SGHKS and CDR2 as YYEKEE. A word on this clone: Which antigen it targets is not known. Nothing much larger sits one base from this clone, and base qualities are not available.

Healthy HIV-negative adults with no recently reported acute infections or vaccinations were included as donors. Only Caucasian adults living in Nashville, Tennessee, USA were represented among the donors. For unsorted samples, around 90 million PBMCs were counted, and genomic DNA was extracted using the QIAamp DNA Blood Mini kit. Blood was obtained by leukapheresis, after which PBMCs were separated by Ficoll-Histopaque density gradient centrifugation and cryopreserved in liquid nitrogen vapor phase. TCR CDR3 regions were amplified from genomic DNA by multiplex PCR using the deep immunoSEQ assay. Extracted genomic DNA from each cell subset was spread evenly across all wells of several immunoSEQ 96-well plates, with each plate serving as a replicate. For unsorted PBMC, roughly 0.3 ug genomic DNA, equal to 25,000 to 35,000 T cell genomes, was loaded into each replicate PCR. Unsorted PBMC genomic DNA was sequenced across ten immunoSEQ deep assay plates. The purified libraries were quantified using a Qubit 3.0 fluorometer, sized with a Bioanalyzer 2100, and then quantified again using the KAPA Library Quantification kit. Each immunoSEQ 96-well plate was sequenced on its own single-read 150-cycle Illumina NextSeq 550 flow cell. Regarding the original processing steps: Because only junctional sequences without quality scores were contained in the immunoSEQ output, filtering matching that applied to full-length reads could not be performed. To assign V/J genes and CDR3, sequences were annotated using PyIR, a Python wrapper for IgBLAST v1.9, with IMGT germline references. Any read was removed if the V/J assignment was weak (E-value above 1e-6), the CDR3 was missing, or the read contained stop codons, out-of-frame junctions, or ambiguous translated residues. V3J clonotypes were defined as sequences sharing the same inferred V gene, J gene, and CDR3 amino acid sequence. Percentage overlap between repertoires was calculated by dividing the number of shared unique clonotypes by the size of the smaller repertoire. Repertoire richness was assessed with RTK rarefaction, the Chao1 estimator, and Recon v2.1 estimates of unobserved clonotypes. TCRdb retrieved this table from immuneACCESS and kept in-frame rearrangements only. Not all clones are present; in checked studies, unresolved V genes account for under half, and no reason is known for the remainder. V, J and clone size reflect that table, while D and trimming were determined from the DNA. Within this sample are some 490,000 clones, with more than 75% of them counted one time only. 12% of the sample belongs to the ten largest clones.

The TCR comes from a woman aged 40 to 50 in good health. Some clones in this sample may be carry-over from other donors' samples. Sequencing was done on a sample of PBMCs. The chain couples TRBV5-5 to TRBJ1-5; 7 nucleotides in the junction match TRBD1. The DNA sequence is as follows: TGTGCCAGCAGCCGATCGGGGACAGCCGCAAATCAGCCCCAGCATTTT. Its protein product is CASSRSGTAANQPQHF.